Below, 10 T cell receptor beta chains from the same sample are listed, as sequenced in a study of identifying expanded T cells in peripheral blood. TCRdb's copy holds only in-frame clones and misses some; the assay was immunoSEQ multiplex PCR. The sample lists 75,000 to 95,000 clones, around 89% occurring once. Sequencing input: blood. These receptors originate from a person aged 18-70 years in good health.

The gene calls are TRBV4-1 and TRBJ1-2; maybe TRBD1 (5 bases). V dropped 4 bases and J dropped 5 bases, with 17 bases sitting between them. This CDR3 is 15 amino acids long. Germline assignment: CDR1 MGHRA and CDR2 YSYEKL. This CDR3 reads CASSLTRDGYYGYTF. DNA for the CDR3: TGCGCCAGCAGCCTAACTCGGGACGGCTATTATGGCTACACCTTC.

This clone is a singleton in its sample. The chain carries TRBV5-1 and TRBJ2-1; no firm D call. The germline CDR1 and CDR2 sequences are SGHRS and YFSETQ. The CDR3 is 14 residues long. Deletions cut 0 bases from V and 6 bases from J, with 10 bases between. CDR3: CASSLDGWGNEQFF. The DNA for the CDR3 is TGCGCCAGCAGCTTGGACGGGTGGGGCAATGAGCAGTTCTTC.

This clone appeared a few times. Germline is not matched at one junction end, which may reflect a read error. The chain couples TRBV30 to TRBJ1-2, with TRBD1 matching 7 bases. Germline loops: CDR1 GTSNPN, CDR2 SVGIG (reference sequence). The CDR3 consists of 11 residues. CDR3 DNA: TGTGCCCTGGACAGGCCTTACGGGCTGGCCTTC. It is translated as CALDRPYGLAF.

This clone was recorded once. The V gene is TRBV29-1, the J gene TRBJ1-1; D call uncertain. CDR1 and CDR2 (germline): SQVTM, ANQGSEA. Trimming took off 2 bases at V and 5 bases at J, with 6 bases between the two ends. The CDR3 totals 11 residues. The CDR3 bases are TGCAGCGTTGAACACTTTACTGAAGCTTTCTTT. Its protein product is CSVEHFTEAFF.

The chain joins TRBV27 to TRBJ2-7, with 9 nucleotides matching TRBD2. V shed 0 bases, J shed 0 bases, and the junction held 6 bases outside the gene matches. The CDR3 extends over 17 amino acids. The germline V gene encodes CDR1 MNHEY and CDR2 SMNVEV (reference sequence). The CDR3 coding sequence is TGTGCCAGCAGTTTATCATCGCTAGCGGGGAGCTCCTACGAGCAGTACTTC. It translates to CASSLSSLAGSSYEQYF.

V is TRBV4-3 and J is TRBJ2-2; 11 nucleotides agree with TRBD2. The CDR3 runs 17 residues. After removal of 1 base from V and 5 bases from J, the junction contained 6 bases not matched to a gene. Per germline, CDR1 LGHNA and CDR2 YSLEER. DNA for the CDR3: TGCGCCAGCAGCCAAGTTAGGCCTAGCGGGGGGACCGGGGAGCTGTTTTTT. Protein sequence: CASSQVRPSGGTGELFF.

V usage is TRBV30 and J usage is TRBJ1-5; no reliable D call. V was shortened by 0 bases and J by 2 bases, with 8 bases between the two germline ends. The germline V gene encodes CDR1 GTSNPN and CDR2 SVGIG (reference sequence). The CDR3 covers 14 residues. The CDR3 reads CAWSVRLGNQPQHF. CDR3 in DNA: TGTGCCTGGAGTGTAAGGTTGGGCAATCAGCCCCAGCATTTT.

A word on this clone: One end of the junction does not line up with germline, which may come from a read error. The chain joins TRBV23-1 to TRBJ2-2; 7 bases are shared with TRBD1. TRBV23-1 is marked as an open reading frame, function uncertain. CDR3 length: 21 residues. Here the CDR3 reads CASTTYGWLGQKEPVHRGAVF. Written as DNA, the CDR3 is TGCGCCAGCACGACCTACGGGTGGTTGGGACAGAAGGAACCGGTACACCGGGGAGCTGTTTTT.

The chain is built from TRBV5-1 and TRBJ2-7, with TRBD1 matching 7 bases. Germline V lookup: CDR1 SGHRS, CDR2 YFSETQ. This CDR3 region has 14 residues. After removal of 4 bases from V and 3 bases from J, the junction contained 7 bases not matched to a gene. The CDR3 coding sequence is TGCGCCAGCAGCCGGACGGGACAGAACTACGAGCAGTACTTC. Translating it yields CASSRTGQNYEQYF.

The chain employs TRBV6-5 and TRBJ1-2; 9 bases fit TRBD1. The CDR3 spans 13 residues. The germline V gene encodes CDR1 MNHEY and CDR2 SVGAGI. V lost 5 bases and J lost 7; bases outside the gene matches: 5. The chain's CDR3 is CASSLQGAGGYTF. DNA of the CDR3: TGTGCCAGCAGTCTACAGGGGGCCGGTGGCTACACCTTC.